This T cell receptor (beta chain) was observed in a study of blood T cells in healthy people across ages. In the study overall: Capture via template switching afforded approximately one barcoded beta molecule per two T cells. Whole-study results and caveats: The recorded TCR beta diversity per million T cells decreased in a roughly linear manner with age.

Of note for this clonotype: Its antigen is not known.

The second PCR ran roughly 6 to 11 cycles with a sample-barcoded 5' primer and J-beta primers. TCRdb fed the 5' RACE reads into MiXCR, producing one record per CDR3 protein. The table shows about 1,500,000 distinct CDR3 sequences, with 28% occurring only once. The CDR3 consists of 13 residues. In germline, CDR1 is DFQATT, CDR2 SNEGSKA (reference sequence). With 0 bases removed from V and 5 bases from J, the gap between germline ends came to 10 bases. With each sample, at least 6 micrograms of total RNA were extracted. This sequence joins TRBV20-1 and TRBJ1-2; TRBD1 might be the D (5 bases). This clonotype originated in a woman in her 30s in good health. Sequenced material: blood. The CDR3 sequence is CSARDFAGYGYTF. CDR3 nucleotide sequence: TGCAGTGCTAGAGATTTTGCAGGGTATGGCTACACCTTC.